This T cell receptor beta chain stems from a study of T cell repertoires in cytomegalovirus infection. There are 15 residues in the CDR3. Losses at the gene ends were 4 bases for V and 5 bases for J; bases not matched to a gene: 8. The germline CDR1 and CDR2 sequences are LNHDA and SQIVND (reference sequence). TCRdb passed the reads through MiXCR, listing each CDR3 protein once. The sample records 150,000 to 200,000 distinct CDR3 sequences, under 30% being singletons. This clonotype was detected a few times. The specimen was PBMCs. This clonotype was obtained from a human donor in good health (CMV status not recorded). Some clones in this sample may be carry-over from other donors' samples. The J gene is TRBJ2-1, the V gene TRBV19; 7 bases fit TRBD1. The DNA of the CDR3 is TGTGCCAGTAGTACCGGGACAGAAATCGACAATGAGCAGTTCTTC. Translation gives CASSTGTEIDNEQFF.